Shown below are 19 T cell receptor beta chains from a single sample sequenced in a study of cytomegalovirus exposure and HLA in healthy donors. The PCR used 60 Vbeta and 13 Jbeta primers. Assay used: immunoSEQ multiplex PCR; TCRdb lists only in-frame clones, some missing. The sample has 180,000 or so clones; over 60% are singletons. The sample consisted of PBMCs. The receptors come from a man aged 18 to 30 in good health and CMV-seronegative.

V gene TRBV5-1 combines with J gene TRBJ2-7; possibly TRBD2 for D (7 bases). The length of the CDR3 is 15 residues. Trimming took 4 bases from V and 5 from J, leaving 19 bases between them. The V gene's germline CDR1 is SGHRS and CDR2 YFSETQ. DNA of the CDR3: TGCGCCAGCAGCGGGGGGCCGGTGGGGAGGGACGAGCAGTACTTC. Its translation is CASSGGPVGRDEQYF.

The CDR3 sequence is CASSQDRGGEQYF. For the CDR3, the DNA is TGTGCCAGCAGCCAGGACAGGGGTGGCGAGCAGTACTTC. The chain has TRBV11-2 and TRBJ2-7; the match to TRBD1 covers 9 bases. V lost 5 bases and J lost 6; bases outside the gene matches: 5. CDR3 size: 13 residues. The germline V gene encodes CDR1 SGHAT and CDR2 FQNNGV.

This rearrangement joins TRBV28 to TRBJ1-2, with 7 bases lining up with TRBD1. The J segment lost 3 bases and the V segment lost 5 bases, leaving 15 bases of the junction unmatched. CDR1 is MDHEN, CDR2 SYDVKM, per germline. The CDR3 runs to 17 residues. The CDR3: CASSTITDRDLYYGYTF. The CDR3 nucleotides read TGTGCCAGCAGTACCATTACCGACAGGGACCTCTACTATGGCTACACCTTC.

This rearrangement joins TRBV7-3 to TRBJ2-5; TRBD1 matches 7 bases. V lost 5 bases and J lost 4; bases outside the gene matches: 7. The germline CDR1 and CDR2 sequences are SGHTA and FQGTGA. The CDR3 is 14 amino acids. For the CDR3, the DNA is TGTGCCAGCAGCCCAGACAGGGCCGGAGAGACCCAGTACTTC. Encoded protein: CASSPDRAGETQYF.

The V gene is TRBV30, the J gene TRBJ1-5, with D uncertain. Deletions cut 1 base from V and 2 bases from J, with 6 bases between. The CDR3 runs 13 residues. CDR1 GTSNPN and CDR2 SVGIG come from the germline V gene (reference sequence). CDR3 amino acids: CAWSARGNQPQHF. The CDR3 DNA reads as TGTGCCTGGAGTGCAAGAGGCAATCAGCCCCAGCATTTT.

The chain has TRBV19 and TRBJ2-7, with 8 bases fitting TRBD1. After removal of 6 bases from V and 6 bases from J, the junction contained 4 bases not matched to a gene. The CDR3 totals 12 residues. In germline, CDR1 is LNHDA, CDR2 SQIVND (reference sequence). The CDR3 coding sequence is TGTGCCAGTAGACCCGACAGGGGCGAGCAGTACTTC. Translating gives CASRPDRGEQYF.

Concerning this clone itself: One end of the junction is discordant with germline, which a read error may explain. The chain is built from TRBV6-1 and TRBJ2-2; TRBD1 matches 10 bases. Germline V gives CDR1 MNHNS, CDR2 SASEGT. The CDR3 is 16 residues long. The CDR3 loop is CASSATSIVGTGALFF. The CDR3 region has the DNA TGTGCCAGCAGTGCTACTTCTATTGTGGGGACAGGGGCGCTGTTTTTT.

The gene calls are TRBV5-6 and TRBJ1-2; 7 bases align to TRBD1. Germline assignment: CDR1 SGHDT and CDR2 YYEEEE. V shed 6 bases, J shed 7 bases, and the junction held 12 bases outside the gene matches. The CDR3 spans 14 residues. The CDR3 DNA is TGTGCCAGCATCACTGGAGAGGGGGCTGGTGGCTACACCTTC. Translation: CASITGEGAGGYTF.

This clone was recorded a few times. In DNA, the CDR3 is TGTGCCAGCAGTGAACAGGGAGGCAATGAGCAGTTCTTC. This encodes CASSEQGGNEQFF. This rearrangement joins TRBV6-1 to TRBJ2-1; D may be TRBD2 (6 bases). The germline CDR1 and CDR2 sequences are MNHNS and SASEGT. The CDR3 spans 13 residues. V was shortened by 2 bases and J by 6 bases, with 8 bases between the two germline ends.

CDR3 bases: TGTGCCAGCTCCGACAGAGCGTCTAAGGGCTACACCTTC. Protein: CASSDRASKGYTF. The J gene is TRBJ1-2, the V gene TRBV6-5, with D possibly being TRBD1 (5 bases). The V end was cut by 8 bases, the J end by 8 bases, with 18 bases between. The V gene's germline CDR1 is MNHEY and CDR2 SVGAGI. The CDR3 consists of 13 residues.

This rearrangement joins TRBV13 to TRBJ1-1; perhaps TRBD1 as D (6 bases). This CDR3 has 14 amino acids. The germline V and J ends were trimmed by 5 bases and 4 bases, with 14 bases remaining between them. The germline gives CDR1 PRHDT, CDR2 FYEKMQ (reference sequence). The DNA for the CDR3 is TGTGCCAGCAGCCCGCCCCCAGGGGCCACTGAAGCTTTCTTT. Translating it yields CASSPPPGATEAFF.

This chain links TRBV5-1 with TRBJ2-7, with D tentatively TRBD1 (7 bases). V lost 0 bases, J lost 9 bases, and 22 bases lay in between. CDR1 and CDR2 from the germline V gene are SGHRS and YFSETQ. The CDR3 contains 16 residues. The CDR3 nucleotides are TGCGCCAGCAGCTTGGACGGGGGTTCGGGACAGCGAGTGCAGTACTTC. It translates to CASSLDGGSGQRVQYF. Drawing the rest from reference TRBV5-1 and TRBJ2-7, the complete variable domain is KAGVTQTPRYLIKTRGQQVTLSCSPISGHRSVSWYQQTPGQGLQFLFEYFSETQRNKGNFPGRFSGRQFSNSRSEMNVSTLELGDSALYLCASSLDGGSGQRVQYFGPGTRLTVT.

V and J are TRBV6-5 and TRBJ1-1, with D possibly being TRBD1 (5 bases). The CDR3 is 15 amino acids. The germline V gene has CDR1 MNHEY and CDR2 SVGAGI. V lost 6 bases and J lost 0, with 14 bases in between. CDR3 in DNA: TGTGCCAGCAGGAACACAGGATTGATGAACACTGAAGCTTTCTTT. This encodes CASRNTGLMNTEAFF.

A word on this clone: The same CDR3 is also encoded by other DNA sequences in this sample. The chain uses TRBV27 and TRBJ1-2, with TRBD1 as a possible D gene (6 bases). The CDR3 covers 13 residues. CDR1 is MNHEY, CDR2 SMNVEV, per germline (reference sequence). V was clipped by 7 bases and J by 4 bases, with 13 bases between them. CDR3 loop: CASTRGGGYGYTF. CDR3 DNA sequence: TGTGCCAGCACTCGGGGGGGCGGCTATGGCTACACCTTC.

This clone was recorded a few times. The chain carries TRBV7-9 and TRBJ1-3; D uncertain. This CDR3 region has 17 residues. V was cut by 5 bases and J by 0 bases, with 17 bases left in between. Germline CDR1 SEHNR, CDR2 FQNEAQ (reference sequence). In DNA form, the CDR3 reads TGTGCCAGCAGCATACAGCCCGGCAGCTTCTCTGGAAACACCATATATTTT. It yields the protein CASSIQPGSFSGNTIYF.

The V call is TRBV5-4, the J call TRBJ2-3, with 10 bases aligning to TRBD2. V lost 6 bases to trimming and J lost 6 bases; unmatched junction nucleotides: 7. CDR3 length: 14 residues. The germline V gene has CDR1 SGHNT and CDR2 YYREEE (reference sequence). This chain's CDR3 is CASTRAGGRDTQYF. The CDR3 region has the DNA TGTGCCAGCACCCGAGCGGGGGGGCGCGATACGCAGTATTTT.

V is TRBV28 and J is TRBJ2-1; 11 bases match TRBD2. This CDR3 contains 20 residues. With 7 bases clipped from V and 2 bases from J, the junction kept 19 bases outside the gene matches. Germline V gene data show CDR1 as MDHEN and CDR2 as SYDVKM. CDR3 in amino acids: CASIMISGGASRYAYNEQFF. CDR3 nucleotide sequence: TGTGCCAGCATTATGATTAGCGGGGGGGCCTCTCGATATGCCTACAATGAGCAGTTCTTC.

V gene TRBV7-5 combines with J gene TRBJ2-7; TRBD2 is the table's D call and was not checked against the DNA. TRBV7-5 is a known pseudogene. The CDR3 totals 16 residues. The CDR3 DNA sequence: TGTGCCAGAAGCTGTTCGCTGCAGCGGCCTTCTGGCGAGCAGTACTTC. Encoded protein: CARSCSLQRPSGEQYF.

This chain uses TRBV15 with TRBJ1-5; 7 nucleotides align to TRBD1. Germline CDR1 is LNHNV and CDR2 is YYDKDF (reference sequence). The CDR3 is 16 amino acids. After removal of 5 bases from V and 3 bases from J, the junction contained 10 bases not matched to a gene. The CDR3 coding sequence is TGTGCCACCAGCGGAGGGGGCGCAACATTCAATCAGCCCCAGCATTTT. Amino acid sequence: CATSGGGATFNQPQHF.